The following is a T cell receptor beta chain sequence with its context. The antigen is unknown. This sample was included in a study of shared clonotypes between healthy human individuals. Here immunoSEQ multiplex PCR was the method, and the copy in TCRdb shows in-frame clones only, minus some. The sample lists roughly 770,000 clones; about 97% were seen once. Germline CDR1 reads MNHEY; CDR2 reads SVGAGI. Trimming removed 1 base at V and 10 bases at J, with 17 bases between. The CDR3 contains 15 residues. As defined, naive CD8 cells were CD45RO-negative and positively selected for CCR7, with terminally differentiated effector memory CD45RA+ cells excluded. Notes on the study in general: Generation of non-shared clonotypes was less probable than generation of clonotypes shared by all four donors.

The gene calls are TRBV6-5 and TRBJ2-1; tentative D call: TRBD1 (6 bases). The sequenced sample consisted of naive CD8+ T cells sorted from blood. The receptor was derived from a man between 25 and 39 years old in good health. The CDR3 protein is CASSYWQGTSYEQFF. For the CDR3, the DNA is TGTGCCAGCAGTTACTGGCAGGGGACGTCTTACGAGCAGTTCTTC.